This record looks at one T cell receptor beta chain sequence and its context. The sample belongs to a study of blood T cell repertoires in COVID-19. Produced via immunoSEQ multiplex PCR; TCRdb's table is partial and in-frame only. The table records about 370,000 clones, 91% of them present only once. CDR3 length: 14 residues. V shed 0 bases and J shed 7 bases, with 11 bases lying between them. CDR1 SGHDT and CDR2 YYEEEE come from the germline V gene. This sequence was found in a woman between 40 and 50 years old who had been exposed to COVID-19. The J gene is TRBJ1-5, the V gene TRBV5-6; maybe TRBD1 (6 bases). Sample: PBMCs or T cells enriched from blood (not recorded which). The CDR3 nucleotides read TGTGCCAGCAGCTTGGTGGGGGCAGGGCAGCCCCAGCATTTT. Residues: CASSLVGAGQPQHF.